The clone carrying this T cell receptor beta chain was recorded once. Its antigen is undetermined. The data were produced by immunoSEQ multiplex PCR, yet TCRdb's version contains in-frame clones alone and is incomplete. Of 40,000 to 45,000 clones listed, roughly 80% were seen once; the top ten hold nearly 7%. Germline values: CDR1 SGHRS, CDR2 YFSETQ. Trimming shortened V by 0 bases and J by 1 base, and 10 bases separated the two germline ends. The CDR3 is 15 amino acids. The sample belongs to a study of OX40 agonist ivuxolimab in advanced cancers. Study-level information: Patients with hepatocellular carcinoma, melanoma, renal cell or head and neck cancer made up the dose-escalation patients. Study-level findings and limits: There was clonal expansion of CD4+ and CD8+ blood T cells by week 6 at 0.1 to 3.0 mg/kg.

This TCR came from an adult with an advanced solid tumor such as melanoma, head and neck, liver or kidney cancer. The rearrangement joins TRBV5-1 to TRBJ1-1, with D possibly TRBD1 on 5 matching bases. Sequenced here: CD4+ or CD8+ T cells sorted from blood, sampled in a trial of the OX40 agonist ivuxolimab. Here the CDR3 reads CASSLEGFGNTEAFF. The CDR3 DNA is TGCGCCAGCAGCTTGGAGGGGTTTGGGAACACTGAAGCTTTCTTT.